One and the same sample provided the 2 T cell receptor beta chains below, sequenced in a study of tumor-infiltrating lymphocytes in primary liver carcinoma. Co-extraction of both nucleic acids (RNA and DNA) used 20-30 mg of unsorted bulk tissue. Using a constant-region primer together with ProtoScript II reverse transcriptase, TCR beta cDNA was made from 500 ng of total RNA. Three-round nested multiplex PCR performed with slightly modified ARM-PCR produced the TCR beta libraries. TRBV1-TRBV30 forward primers and a C-beta reverse primer were used in the first two PCR rounds, which each ran for approximately 11 cycles. TCRdb reanalysed the multiplex PCR reads using MiXCR and keeps one entry per CDR3 protein. The sample contains 90,000 to 100,000 distinct CDR3 sequences, about three quarters of which appear only once. Sequenced sample: liver tumor tissue from sampling region 5. Subset here: tumor region T5, tumor centre. These receptor sequences come from a woman aged 55-69 years with primary liver carcinoma and hepatitis B virus infection.

Concerning this clonotype: A much larger clone is a single base away; this may be a read error. The V call is TRBV5-1, the J call TRBJ2-3; a possible D gene is TRBD1 (6 bases). The V gene lost 3 bases and the J gene lost 2 bases, with 16 bases spanning the gap. This CDR3 region has 16 residues. Germline CDR1 SGHRS, CDR2 YFSETQ. In DNA, the CDR3 is TGCGCCAGCAGCTCCTCGGGACAAACTAACACAGATACGCAGTATTTT. It specifies CASSSSGQTNTDTQYF.

Only a few counts were recorded for this clonotype. A read error is likely, as this CDR3 ends without the conserved phenylalanine or tryptophan. The CDR3 coding sequence is TGCGCCAGCAGGTTTTCAGGCGGTAGCAATCAGCCCCAGCATGTT. Translated, it gives CASRFSGGSNQPQHV. The chain joins TRBV28 to TRBJ1-5; D not resolved. The CDR3 contains 15 residues. The germline V gene has CDR1 MDHEN and CDR2 SYDVKM.